This TCR beta chain was obtained from a study of blood T cell repertoires in COVID-19. Study-level information: Material from acute and convalescent COVID-19 was sourced from the United States, Italy and Spain. The analysed material was cDNA or gDNA that came from T cells, B-cell-depleted T cells, or PBMCs.

Source study methods: Amplification from reference gene primers served as the basis for estimated nucleated cell counts. The repertoire was sequenced with immunoSEQ multiplex PCR; TCRdb's copy has only in-frame clones and lacks some. That table gives V, J and clone size, and the DNA gave D and trimming. The sample lists nearly 90,000 clones; 88% were seen once. The CDR3 has 17 amino acids. The V segment lost 0 bases and the J segment 0 bases; nucleotides outside the gene matches: 7. CDR1 is GTSNPN and CDR2 is SVGIG in the germline V gene (reference sequence). This receptor was taken from a man in his fifties or sixties with acute or convalescent COVID-19. Sequenced input: peripheral blood. The gene calls are TRBV30 and TRBJ1-5, with 8 bases matching TRBD1. The CDR3 DNA reads TGTGCCTGGAGTGTACCCCGGGACAGGTTTAGCAATCAGCCCCAGCATTTT. It translates to CAWSVPRDRFSNQPQHF. The whole variable domain, filled in from reference TRBV30 and TRBJ1-5, reads SQTIHQWPATLVQPVGSPLSLECTVEGTSNPNLYWYRQAAGRGLQLLFYSVGIGQISSEVPQNLSASRPQDRQFILSSKKLLLSDSGFYLCAWSVPRDRFSNQPQHFGDGTRLSIL.